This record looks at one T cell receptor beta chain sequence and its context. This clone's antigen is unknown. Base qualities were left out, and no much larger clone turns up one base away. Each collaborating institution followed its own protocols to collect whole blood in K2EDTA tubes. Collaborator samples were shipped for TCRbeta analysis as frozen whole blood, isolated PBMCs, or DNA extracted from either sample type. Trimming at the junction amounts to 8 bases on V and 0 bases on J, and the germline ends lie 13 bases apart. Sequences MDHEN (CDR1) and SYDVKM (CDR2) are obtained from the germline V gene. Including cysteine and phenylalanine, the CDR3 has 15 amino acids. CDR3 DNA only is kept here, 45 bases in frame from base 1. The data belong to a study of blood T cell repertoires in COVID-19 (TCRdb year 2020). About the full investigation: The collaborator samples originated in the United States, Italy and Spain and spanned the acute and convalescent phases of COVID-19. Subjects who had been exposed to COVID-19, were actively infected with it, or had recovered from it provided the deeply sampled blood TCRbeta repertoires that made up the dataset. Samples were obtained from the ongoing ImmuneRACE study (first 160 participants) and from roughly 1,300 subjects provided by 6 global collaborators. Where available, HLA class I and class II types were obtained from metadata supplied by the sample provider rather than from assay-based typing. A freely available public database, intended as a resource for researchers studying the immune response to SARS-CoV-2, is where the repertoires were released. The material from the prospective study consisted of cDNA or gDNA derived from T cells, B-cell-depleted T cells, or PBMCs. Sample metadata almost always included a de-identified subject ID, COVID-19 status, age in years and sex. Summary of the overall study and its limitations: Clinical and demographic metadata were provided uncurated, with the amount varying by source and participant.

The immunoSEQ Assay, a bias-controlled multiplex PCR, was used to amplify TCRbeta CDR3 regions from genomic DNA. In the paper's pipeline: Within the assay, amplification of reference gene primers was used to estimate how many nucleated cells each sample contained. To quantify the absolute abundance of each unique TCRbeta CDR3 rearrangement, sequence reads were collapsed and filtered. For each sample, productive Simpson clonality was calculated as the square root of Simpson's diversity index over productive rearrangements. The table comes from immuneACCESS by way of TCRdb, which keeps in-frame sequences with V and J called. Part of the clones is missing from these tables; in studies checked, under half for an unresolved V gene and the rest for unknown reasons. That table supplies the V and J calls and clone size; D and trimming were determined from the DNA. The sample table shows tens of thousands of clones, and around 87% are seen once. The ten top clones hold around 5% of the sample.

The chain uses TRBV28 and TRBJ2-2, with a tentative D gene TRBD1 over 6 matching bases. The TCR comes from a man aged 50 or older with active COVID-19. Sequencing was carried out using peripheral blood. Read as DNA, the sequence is TGTGCCAGCCAAGGGGGTGGATCGAACACCGGGGAGCTGTTTTTT. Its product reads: CASQGGGSNTGELFF.